The 18 T cell receptor beta chains presented below share a single source sample, sequenced in a study of molecular identifiers for immune sequencing clone quantification. TCRdb reprocessed the PCR reads via MiXCR and lists one record per CDR3 protein. This sample has about 630,000 distinct CDR3 sequences, with around 25% found just once. The sequenced sample was naive CD8+ T cells from blood, with Jurkat cell RNA spiked in. The subset is: FACS-sorted CD8+CD4-CCR7+CD45RA+ naive T cells. The source of these receptors is a human donor in good health. Some libraries in this study had Jurkat cell RNA spiked in.

The chain joins TRBV7-9 to TRBJ1-2; D is unresolved. V lost 8 bases, J lost 6 bases, and 22 bases lay in between. This CDR3 contains 15 residues. CDR1 and CDR2 from the germline V gene are SEHNR and FQNEAQ (reference sequence). CDR3 DNA sequence: TGTGCCAGCTCAAGATCCGGACCGAACCTCCATGGCTACACCTTC. Its translation: CASSRSGPNLHGYTF.

This chain links TRBV14 with TRBJ2-7; no clear D gene. CDR3 size: 11 residues. Germline V gene data show CDR1 as SGHDN and CDR2 as FVKESK. Trimming stripped 5 bases from V and 5 bases from J, with 7 bases between. The CDR3 bases are TGTGCCAGCAGCGAGAAAAACGAGCAGTACTTC. Translated: CASSEKNEQYF.

This clonotype showed up many times. V usage is TRBV27 and J usage is TRBJ1-5; D is perhaps TRBD1 (5 bases). V lost 5 bases and J lost 5, with 19 bases in between. The CDR3 sequence is 16 residues long. Germline CDR1 reads MNHEY; CDR2 reads SMNVEV (reference sequence). The CDR3 loop reads CASSPGPGPTHQPQHF. The CDR3 region has the DNA TGTGCCAGCAGTCCCGGTCCGGGGCCTACACATCAGCCCCAGCATTTT.

The table lists this clonotype with many counts. The chain is built from TRBV5-6 and TRBJ2-7; the D gene is possibly TRBD2 (6 bases). The CDR3 runs 15 residues. CDR1 and CDR2 from the germline V gene are SGHDT and YYEEEE. V was clipped by 0 bases and J by 4 bases, with 14 bases between them. CDR3 amino acids: CASSLDPGVPYEQYF. CDR3 sequence (DNA): TGTGCCAGCAGCTTGGACCCGGGGGTTCCGTACGAGCAGTACTTC.

The genes are TRBV20-1 and TRBJ2-7; 7 bases are a match to TRBD2. The V segment lost 0 bases and the J segment 0 bases; nucleotides outside the gene matches: 2. CDR3 length equals 14 residues. Looked up from germline, CDR1 is DFQATT and CDR2 is SNEGSKA (reference sequence). The CDR3 bases are TGCAGTGCTAGAGACACTAGCGCCTCCTACGAGCAGTACTTC. This codes for CSARDTSASYEQYF.

This clonotype was counted only a few times. V is TRBV21-1 and J is TRBJ1-6; the DNA was not compared with TRBD1, the D call given in the table. TRBV21-1 is a pseudogene locus. The CDR3 length is 15 residues. The CDR3 reads CASSPRAGSFSPLHF. DNA for the CDR3: TGTGCCAGCAGCCCCCGGGCCGGGAGTTTTTCACCCCTCCACTTT.

This clonotype was found a few times. The chain links TRBV20-1 to TRBJ2-3, with D possibly being TRBD2 (5 bases). V was shortened by 0 bases and J by 1 base, with 14 bases between the two germline ends. This CDR3 has 16 amino acids. Germline CDR1 is DFQATT and CDR2 is SNEGSKA (reference sequence). The CDR3 DNA reads as TGCAGTGCTAGAGATCCGAGCGGAATAGGCACAGATACGCAGTATTTT. Amino acid sequence: CSARDPSGIGTDTQYF.

The sample holds many counts of this clonotype. The genes are TRBV20-1 and TRBJ1-1, with D possibly being TRBD1 (5 bases). CDR1 and CDR2 from the germline V gene are DFQATT and SNEGSKA (reference sequence). CDR3 length equals 14 residues. The V end was cut by 5 bases, the J end by 0 bases, with 13 bases between. The CDR3 nucleotides read TGCAGTGCTGATATACAGGTATTGAACACTGAAGCTTTCTTT. Protein sequence: CSADIQVLNTEAFF.

This clonotype has at least ten counts. The chain carries TRBV4-3 and TRBJ2-7; 15 bases are shared with TRBD2. The ends lost 4 bases at V and 3 bases at J; junction bases unmatched: 4. CDR1 and CDR2 from the germline V gene are LGHNA and YSLEER. The CDR3 covers 16 residues. The CDR3 nucleotides read TGCGCCAGCAGCCCTGGACTAGCGGGGGGGCACTACGAGCAGTACTTC. This translates into CASSPGLAGGHYEQYF.

In nucleotides, the CDR3 is TGCGCCAGCAGCCAAGAGGCCAGGTCCTACAATGAGCAGTTCTTC. The encoded protein is CASSQEARSYNEQFF. This rearrangement joins TRBV4-1 to TRBJ2-1; D gene ambiguous. This CDR3 has 15 residues. V gave up 0 bases and J gave up 1 base, with 7 bases separating them. CDR1 is MGHRA, CDR2 YSYEKL, per germline.

The genes are TRBV13 and TRBJ2-1; a weak D match, TRBD2 (5 bases). Germline values: CDR1 PRHDT, CDR2 FYEKMQ (reference sequence). V lost 2 bases to trimming and J lost 3 bases, with 17 bases between them. This CDR3 comprises 17 residues. CDR3 loop: CASSLSFGLTNYNEQFF. The CDR3, as DNA: TGTGCCAGCAGCTTATCCTTCGGACTTACCAACTACAATGAGCAGTTCTTC.

As concerns this clonotype: The junction departs from the called germline gene at one end, perhaps through a read error. The chain is built from TRBV12-3 or TRBV12-4 and TRBJ2-1; D gene unclear. The length of the CDR3 is 16 residues. For the CDR3, the DNA is TGTGCCAGCAGTTTAGCGGTTGGGGTCCATGACAATGAGCGGTTCTTC. It is translated as CASSLAVGVHDNERFF.

This clonotype was seen many times. V and J are TRBV20-1 and TRBJ2-7; D is undetermined. Germline V gives CDR1 DFQATT, CDR2 SNEGSKA (reference sequence). CDR3 length: 11 amino acids. Trimming took 6 bases from V and 6 from J, leaving 12 bases between them. CDR3 DNA: TGCAGTGCCAAGAGGTCCGGCGAGCAGTACTTC. It yields the protein CSAKRSGEQYF.

To note about this clonotype: The junction does not match germline at one end; this may be a read error. The chain carries TRBV28 and TRBJ2-3, with D perhaps assigned TRBD1 or TRBD2 (5 bases each). This CDR3 is built from 15 residues. CDR1 is MDHEN and CDR2 is SYDVKM in the germline V gene. DNA of the CDR3: TGTGCCAGCAGCCTGGGGGAGTTCGGCACAGGTACGCAGTATTTT. Its protein is CASSLGEFGTGTQYF.

This clonotype has only a few counts. The chain recombines TRBV12-3 or TRBV12-4 with TRBJ2-1; D is unclear. The CDR3 runs 16 residues. Deletions cut 1 base from V and 7 bases from J, with 17 bases between. For the CDR3, the DNA is TGTGCCAGCAGTTTAGGGCCCAGGCCGGGTTATAATGAGCAGTTCTTC. It specifies CASSLGPRPGYNEQFF.

The V and J genes are TRBV27 and TRBJ1-6; D may be TRBD1 (6 bases). Trimming left V 4 bases short and J 8 bases short, with 15 bases between. The CDR3 is 15 residues long. Per germline, CDR1 MNHEY and CDR2 SMNVEV (reference sequence). This CDR3 reads CASSSLTGGDSPLHF. The DNA of the CDR3 is TGTGCCAGCAGTTCCCTGACAGGAGGGGATTCACCCCTCCACTTT.

Of note for this clonotype: A much larger clonotype is one base distant, so this may be a read error. J is TRBJ2-5 and V is TRBV7-3; unclear D gene. The CDR3 covers 13 residues. Germline lookup yields CDR1 SGHTA and CDR2 FQGTGA. V was clipped by 4 bases and J by 1 base, with 7 bases between them. CDR3 protein: CASSSHSQETQYF. The CDR3 DNA reads TGTGCCAGCAGCTCACACTCCCAAGAGACCCAGTACTTC.

In this sample, this clonotype turned up many times. The chain joins TRBV5-1 to TRBJ2-3; 10 nucleotides agree with TRBD2. There are 16 residues in the CDR3. Germline CDR1 and CDR2: SGHRS and YFSETQ. Unmatched junction bases numbered 3, after V lost 0 bases and J lost 2 bases. The CDR3 loop reads CASSLATSGATDTQYF. CDR3 nucleotides: TGCGCCAGCAGCTTGGCCACTAGCGGGGCCACAGATACGCAGTATTTT.